What follows describes a single T cell receptor (beta chain). Its antigen is unidentified. The data were obtained in a study of TIL therapy for anti-PD-1-resistant metastatic lung cancer. Study-level points and caveats: The cohort had more treatment-naive, never-smoker and oncogene-addicted patients than typical. Compared with baseline intratumoral T cells, expanded TIL cultures were more clonal and less diverse (around 5.7% vs 31%). Many TIL product clones were absent from baseline tumor, suggesting clonal contraction.

The immunoSEQ assay was v3. Libraries were sequenced to 2 million to 2.5 million read pairs (survey) or roughly 4.5-6 million (deep). Repertoires were generated with immunoSEQ multiplex PCR, while TCRdb's copy carries only in-frame clones and drops some. The sample holds about 6,300 clones, roughly 67% seen once. The CDR3 contains 14 residues. Trimming stripped 1 base from V and 6 bases from J, with 9 bases between. Germline values: CDR1 LGHNA, CDR2 YSLEER. Time point given: pre-treatment sample, taken before nivolumab and TIL therapy. Tumor tissue came from excised metastases, mostly pleural nodules or supraclavicular lymph nodes.

The TCR comes from a person between 30 and 80 years old with non-small cell lung cancer. V usage is TRBV4-3 and J usage is TRBJ1-4; D is possibly TRBD1 (5 bases). The input for sequencing was tumor tissue, taken at baseline. CDR3 coding DNA: TGCGCCAGCAGCCAAGCATGGGGGGATGAAAAACTGTTTTTT. It translates to CASSQAWGDEKLFF.